This TCR beta chain was found in a study of cytomegalovirus exposure and HLA in healthy donors. In germline, CDR1 is SGHTA, CDR2 FQGNSA. V shed 3 bases, J shed 5 bases, and the junction held 2 bases outside the gene matches. The CDR3 extends over 14 amino acids. This PCR relied on a set of 60 Vbeta primers and 13 Jbeta primers. Only in-frame clones appear in the TCRdb table, and some are missing; sequencing was by immunoSEQ multiplex PCR. The sample records 100,000 to 150,000 clones, over 65% being singletons. Sequenced: PBMCs. The V call is TRBV7-2, the J call TRBJ1-1; 11 positions match TRBD1. The clonotype was recovered from a man between 50 and 59 years old in good health and CMV-seronegative. CDR3 amino acids: CASSLDRGRTEAFF. CDR3 nucleotides: TGTGCCAGCAGCTTGGACAGGGGGCGGACTGAAGCTTTCTTT.